This T cell receptor beta chain was retrieved from a study of regulatory T cells in long-lasting Graves disease (dated by TCRdb to about 2021). For the study in its entirety: In the newly diagnosed Graves' disease group, patients had been taking antithyroid drugs for less than 3 months. Peripheral blood TCR sequencing and RNA sequencing compared persistent Graves' disease patients with newly diagnosed Graves' disease patients. The study was conducted in China and was registered as a clinical trial. A total of around 35 samples underwent TCR sequencing: about 13 from persistent and around 20 from newly diagnosed Graves' disease patients.

Explained via the paper, the time point label denotes: newly diagnosed GD, antithyroid drugs for less than 3 months. For both TCR sequencing and RNA sequencing, RNA was extracted from PBMCs in TRIzol. The diagnosis of Graves' disease followed American Thyroid Association guidelines. Patients were recruited from an endocrinology department in Xi'an, China. Each patient gave about 9.1 milliliters of peripheral blood, collected in an EDTA anticoagulant tube. Ficoll Paque Plus density gradient separation was used to isolate PBMCs, and no further T cell sorting was performed. An Agilent 2100 Bioanalyzer and agarose gel were used to check RNA quality, while a NanoDrop 2000 measured RNA concentration. General study outcomes and caveats: Lower TCR Shannon entropy and fewer highly expanded clones were observed in persistent Graves' disease patients than in newly diagnosed patients, which suggested clonal expansion. More public clonotypes were shared among persistent patients (roughly 2,900) than among newly diagnosed patients (roughly 1,000). Sequencing and analysis were limited to the TCR beta chain. The study examined only peripheral blood because the primary lesion, thyroid tissue, could not be accessed. The small sample size was acknowledged by the authors as a limitation that may reduce accuracy.

Library creation used multiplex PCR. The instrument was an Illumina HiSeq 4000. TCR beta libraries were built with iRepertoire HTBI primers and Arm-PCR amplification of CDR3 regions. Before sequencing, the PCR products went through gel purification. The authors' analysis ran thus. A total of some 60 TRBV and under 15 TRBJ segments were identified across samples and were used for gene usage analysis of CDR3 amino acid clonotypes. COPE and FqMerger were used to merge the filtered high-quality paired reads into contigs. BLAST was used to align contigs to the IMGT TRBV, TRBD and TRBJ reference genes, and CDR3 was defined following IMGT. Any clonotype with a frequency above 0.1% was counted as a highly expanded clone. Repertoire diversity was measured by Shannon entropy, and V-J evenness by the Gini coefficient. A clonotype found in more than one individual was treated as public. TCRdb handled the public reads itself, with Q25 trimming in fastp and clone calling in MiXCR, and kept productive beta chains. Records with the same CDR3 protein are collapsed into one entry carrying the most frequent genes and DNA. The V and J calls come from TCRdb's annotation, not from the publication. Counted in this sample were about 440,000 distinct CDR3 sequences; roughly 15% of them appeared once. Clones ranked in the top ten supply over 8.5% of the sample.

A word on this clonotype: The target of this receptor is not known. Per-nucleotide qualities are absent, and no much larger clonotype sits a single base away.

Separately, the same data were catalogued under a study of T cells in Graves' hyperthyroidism and ophthalmopathy. The second study reports: Stable Graves' hyperthyroidism was defined as the absence of progression to ophthalmopathy over 18 months of follow-up. Hyperthyroidism patients were aged 18 to 65 years and newly diagnosed, with disease duration of less than 2 months. Patients with uncontrolled infections, other autoimmune diseases, pregnancy or lactation were excluded. Diagnoses relied on clinical symptoms, serum thyroxine and TRAb, thyroid ultrasound and orbital computed tomography. The first round of RT-PCR for the TCR CDR3 was performed with the HTBI primer set and the Qiagen OneStep RT-PCR kit. Most expanded thyroid clonotypes (frequency above 0.001) were also detected in blood, suggesting blood repertoires may reflect thyroid immune responses. In cross-validation, a model built on a 13 V-J signature told ophthalmopathy apart from stable hyperthyroidism with roughly 87% sensitivity and approximately 81% specificity, and in testing the same model reached 80%/75%. In validation, the model predicted progression to ophthalmopathy with just under 71% sensitivity and about 72% specificity, a median of 6.5 months before onset. TCR V-J signatures able to tell the groups apart were searched for in a discovery cohort of some 100 patients, of whom roughly 42 had Graves' ophthalmopathy and about 60 had stable Graves' hyperthyroidism. An independent validation cohort of fewer than 20 hyperthyroidism patients and about 16 patients who later progressed to ophthalmopathy tested prospective prediction of ophthalmopathy. For training and testing, the 80 to 100 patients in the discovery cohort were randomly divided in a 7:3 ratio. In several Graves' hyperthyroidism patients, the study also compared T-cell repertoires from thyroid tissue with T-cell repertoires from blood. After blood sampling, hyperthyroidism patients were treated with methimazole at a starting dose of 30 mg daily, and ophthalmopathy patients were treated with high-dose intravenous methylprednisolone. Libraries were constructed in a second round of multiplex PCR, after which size selection and purification were performed. Sequencing of the libraries was done on an Illumina HiSeq2000 using paired-end 100 bp reads. Raw data were processed with SOAPnuke, discarding reads with adapters, uncalled bases, mean Phred below 15, or no exact constant-primer or identifier match. COPE v1.2.5 was used to merge the high-quality paired reads, and each unique nucleotide sequence was defined as a clonotype. MiTCR v1.1 was used to align clonotypes to the IMGT TRBV, TRBD and TRBJ reference segments. The analysis included only V-J combinations with a frequency above 0.0001, which together covered 98% to 99.2% of the repertoires. A TCS score was defined as the ratio of F50 (clonal expansion) to E x V (chaos), with BLOSUM62-based TCRdist applied between CDR3 peptides within each V-J. Welch's t-statistics and random forest reduced fewer than 550 V-J features to about 13, which were used in a naive Bayes classifier (R e1071). Sample size was not statistically predetermined, and investigators were not blinded to group allocation. According to the paper, TCR Vbeta CDR3 sequencing was carried out on approximately 140 peripheral blood samples, which came from 40 to 45 ophthalmopathy, 75 to 80 hyperthyroidism and roughly 17 progressor patients.

The sequence came from a woman in her thirties with Graves disease. Donor details come from another sample of the same person, matched by shared clones. Sample: peripheral blood mononuclear cells (PBMCs), taken at new diagnosis, from a patient treated with antithyroid drugs.

The CDR3 in this case is CASKLAGDGGVSQYF. DNA sequence: TGTGCCAGCAAACTAGCGGGAGACGGGGGGGTGAGCCAGTACTTC. The chain is assembled from TRBV28 and TRBJ2-5; the central 11 bases match TRBD2. V ends up 7 bases short and J 10 bases short, with an unmatched junction base count of 14. The cysteine opens and the phenylalanine closes a CDR3 of 15 amino acids. This entry keeps only the CDR3 DNA: 45 bases, framed from base 1. CDR1 MDHEN and CDR2 SYDVKM are derived from the germline V gene.